A single sample gave rise to the 12 T cell receptor beta chains below, sequenced in a study of blood T cell repertoires in COVID-19. TCRdb's copy holds only in-frame clones and misses some; the assay was immunoSEQ multiplex PCR. Of about 150,000 clones in the sample, 75% to 90% were seen once. Sequenced material: peripheral blood. These receptor sequences come from a man aged 18 to 29 with COVID-19, enrolled during active disease.

This clone was counted between two and nine times. The rearrangement links TRBV15 to TRBJ2-7; TRBD2 matches at 11 bases. Germline V gene data show CDR1 as LNHNV and CDR2 as YYDKDF (reference sequence). J was trimmed by 2 bases and V by 0 bases; bases with no gene match: 9. The CDR3 runs to 18 residues. This chain's CDR3 is CATSRDLEASGRPYEQYF. The CDR3 nucleotides read TGTGCCACCAGCAGAGATCTTGAGGCTAGCGGGAGGCCCTACGAGCAGTACTTC.

This chain joins TRBV30 and TRBJ2-5; D remains ambiguous. The CDR3 has 12 amino acids. Between the trimmed V and J ends, which lost 2 bases and 5 bases, there was a span of 9 bases. Germline CDR1 is GTSNPN and CDR2 is SVGIG (reference sequence). CDR3 bases: TGTGCCTGGAGTCGGGTCGGGGAGACCCAGTACTTC. This sequence encodes CAWSRVGETQYF. The whole variable domain, remainder taken from reference TRBV30 and TRBJ2-5, is SQTIHQWPATLVQPVGSPLSLECTVEGTSNPNLYWYRQAAGRGLQLLFYSVGIGQISSEVPQNLSASRPQDRQFILSSKKLLLSDSGFYLCAWSRVGETQYFGPGTRLLVL.

A note on this clone: The junction departs from germline at one end; a sequencing error may be responsible. The CDR3: CASSTPGHLTTNEKLLF. For the CDR3, the DNA is TGTGCCAGCAGTACCCCGGGACACCTAACAACTAATGAAAAACTGCTTTTT. The chain links TRBV28 to TRBJ1-4; TRBD1 might be the D (6 bases). Germline V lookup: CDR1 MDHEN, CDR2 SYDVKM. The CDR3 loop spans 17 amino acids.

This rearrangement joins TRBV4-1 to TRBJ2-1; 7 bases are a match to TRBD2. Germline CDR1 is MGHRA and CDR2 is YSYEKL. This CDR3 spans 16 amino acids. V was pared by 2 bases and J by 1 base, with 5 bases of the junction left unmatched. This CDR3 is CASSQRAGDSYNEQFF. The CDR3 DNA reads as TGCGCCAGCAGCCAAAGGGCGGGAGATTCCTACAATGAGCAGTTCTTC.

This rearrangement joins TRBV6-4 to TRBJ1-1, with no clear D. The germline CDR1 and CDR2 sequences are MRHNA and SNTAGT. The germline V and J ends were trimmed by 0 bases and 1 base, with 6 bases remaining between them. The CDR3 sequence is 14 residues long. CDR3 in amino acids: CASSDSEGNTEAFF. The CDR3 bases are TGTGCCAGCAGTGACTCTGAGGGGAACACTGAAGCTTTCTTT.

The sample holds many counts of this clone. The CDR3 coding sequence is TGTGCCAGCAGTGCCCAATCGAGTTACAATGAGCAGTTCTTC. Translating it yields CASSAQSSYNEQFF. The V gene is TRBV2, the J gene TRBJ2-1; no definite D call. The CDR3 is 14 amino acids. Per the germline V gene, CDR1 is SNHLY and CDR2 is FYNNEI. With 4 bases removed from V and 4 bases from J, the gap between germline ends came to 11 bases. Combining the CDR3 with reference TRBV2 and TRBJ2-1 gives the whole variable domain EPEVTQTPSHQVTQMGQEVILRCVPISNHLYFYWYRQILGQKVEFLVSFYNNEISEKSEIFDDQFSVERPDGSNFTLKIRSTKLEDSAMYFCASSAQSSYNEQFFGPGTRLTVL.

This clone was observed once. The CDR3 bases are TGTGCCAGCAGTCCGGGACAAGATGGCTACACCTTC. Residues: CASSPGQDGYTF. The chain has TRBV12-3 or TRBV12-4 and TRBJ1-2, with D maybe TRBD1 (6 bases). This CDR3 contains 12 residues. The ends were cut back, 5 bases at V and 6 bases at J, with 10 bases in the middle.

The chain uses TRBV5-1 and TRBJ2-1, with D perhaps TRBD2 (5 bases). The CDR3 is made up of 15 amino acids. V gave up 4 bases and J gave up 7 bases, with 18 bases separating them. Germline CDR1 and CDR2: SGHRS and YFSETQ. CDR3 bases: TGCGCCAGCAGCATAGGACTGGGGTTGATGAATGAGCAGTTCTTC. Amino acid sequence: CASSIGLGLMNEQFF.

The chain couples TRBV7-2 to TRBJ2-7, with 10 bases lining up with TRBD1. Losses at the gene ends were 3 bases for V and 5 bases for J; bases not matched to a gene: 4. The CDR3 spans 14 residues. CDR1 is SGHTA and CDR2 is FQGNSA in the germline V gene. Here the CDR3 reads CASSFDRGLDEQYF. The CDR3 bases are TGTGCCAGCAGCTTTGACAGGGGGCTGGACGAGCAGTACTTC.

The J gene is TRBJ1-3, the V gene TRBV4-1; the match to TRBD1 covers 7 bases. With 0 bases clipped from V and 1 base from J, the junction kept 12 bases outside the gene matches. The CDR3 has 19 residues. Per the germline V gene, CDR1 is MGHRA and CDR2 is YSYEKL. The CDR3 is CASSQDSDRVLPSGNTIYF. In DNA form, the CDR3 reads TGCGCCAGCAGCCAAGATTCAGACAGGGTCCTTCCTTCTGGAAACACCATATATTTT.

V is TRBV11-2 and J is TRBJ2-1; D remains unclear. Trimming shortened V by 7 bases and J by 4 bases, and 11 bases separated the two germline ends. Germline CDR1 SGHAT, CDR2 FQNNGV. This CDR3 region has 13 residues. CDR3 in DNA: TGTGCCAGCAATTGGCGGCCATACAATGAGCAGTTCTTC. Translation: CASNWRPYNEQFF.

This chain connects TRBV6-1 to TRBJ1-3; 9 positions match TRBD1. CDR1 and CDR2 from the germline V gene are MNHNS and SASEGT. The CDR3 loop spans 15 amino acids. V trimming: 3 bases; J trimming: 2 bases; junction bases outside the gene matches: 2. CDR3 amino acids: CASSEWDRAGNTIYF. In DNA form, the CDR3 reads TGTGCCAGCAGTGAGTGGGACAGGGCTGGAAACACCATATATTTT.